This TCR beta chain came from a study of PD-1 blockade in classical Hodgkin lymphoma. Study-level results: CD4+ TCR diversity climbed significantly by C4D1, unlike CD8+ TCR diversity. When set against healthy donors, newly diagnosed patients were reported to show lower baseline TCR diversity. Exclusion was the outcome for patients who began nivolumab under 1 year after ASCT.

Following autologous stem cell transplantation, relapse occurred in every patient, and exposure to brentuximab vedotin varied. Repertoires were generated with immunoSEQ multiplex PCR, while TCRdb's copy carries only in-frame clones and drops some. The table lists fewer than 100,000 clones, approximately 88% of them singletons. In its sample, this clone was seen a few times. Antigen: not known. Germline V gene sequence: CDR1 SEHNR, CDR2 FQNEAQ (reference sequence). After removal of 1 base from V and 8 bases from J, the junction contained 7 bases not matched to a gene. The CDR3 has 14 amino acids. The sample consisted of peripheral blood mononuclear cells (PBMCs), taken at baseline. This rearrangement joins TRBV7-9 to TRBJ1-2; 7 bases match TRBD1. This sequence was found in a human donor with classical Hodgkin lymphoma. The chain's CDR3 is CASSLVGQGEGYTF. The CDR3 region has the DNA TGTGCCAGCAGCTTAGTAGGGCAGGGGGAAGGCTACACCTTC.